The text below deals with one TCR beta chain. The data are from a study of T cell changes during pregnancy in multiple sclerosis. The CDR3 length is 15 residues. From germline, CDR1 is SGHRS and CDR2 YFSETQ. Between the trimmed V and J ends, which lost 4 bases and 2 bases, there was a span of 16 bases. Some clones are missing from TCRdb's copy, which holds only in-frame ones; the method was immunoSEQ multiplex PCR. The table includes 40,000 to 50,000 clones, 84% detected once. Source: CD4+ T cells from peripheral blood mononuclear cells, taken before pregnancy. The V and J genes are TRBV5-1 and TRBJ2-7; perhaps TRBD2 as D (5 bases). This clonotype originated in a female donor with multiple sclerosis, enrolled in a pregnancy study. This chain's CDR3 is CASSGRPEAPYEQYF. The DNA of the CDR3 is TGCGCCAGCAGCGGGAGACCCGAAGCCCCCTACGAGCAGTACTTC.